The 28 T cell receptor beta chains below were found in one sample sequenced in a study of tumor-infiltrating lymphocytes in primary liver carcinoma. A constant-region primer primed TCR beta cDNA synthesis from 500 to 550 ng of total RNA. Each TCR beta library was derived from three nested multiplex PCR rounds that employed slightly modified ARM-PCR. Two initial PCR rounds of 10 to 11 cycles each paired TRBV1-TRBV30 forward primers with a C-beta reverse primer. TCRdb itself ran the multiplex PCR reads through MiXCR, one entry per CDR3 protein. Among about 92,000 distinct CDR3 sequences, just over 65% were seen once, and the ten largest hold around 25%. From unsorted bulk tissue weighing roughly 17-31 mg, DNA and RNA were co-extracted. The sequenced material came from tumor-adjacent normal liver tissue. These receptors were taken from a man in his forties with primary liver carcinoma and hepatitis B virus infection.

Of note for this clonotype: A much larger clone lies a single base off, so this may be a read error. The CDR3 sequence is CTSSEETGVGWTNEQYF. In DNA form, the CDR3 reads TGCACCAGCAGTGAAGAGACAGGGGTTGGCTGGACTAACGAGCAGTACTTC. The chain is built from TRBV10-2 and TRBJ2-7, with 8 bases aligning to TRBD1. Germline V gene data show CDR1 as WSHSY and CDR2 as SAAADI. The CDR3 length is 17 residues.

This clonotype was observed a few times. A read error may be the cause here, since a much bigger clone is one base away. The genes are TRBV5-4 and TRBJ2-1; D uncertain. Germline V gene lookup returns CDR1 SGHNT and CDR2 YYREEE (reference sequence). The CDR3 extends over 11 amino acids. V was clipped by 4 bases and J by 14 bases, with 13 bases between them. CDR3 sequence: CASSLQTQEFF. CDR3 bases: TGTGCCAGCAGCCTTCAGACGCAGGAGTTCTTC. Based on the CDR3 plus reference TRBV5-4 and TRBJ2-1, the full variable domain is ETGVTQSPTHLIKTRGQQVTLRCSSQSGHNTVSWYQQALGQGPQFIFQYYREEENGRGNFPPRFSGLQFPNYSSELNVNALELDDSALYLCASSLQTQEFFGPGTRLTVL.

The chain joins TRBV11-2 to TRBJ2-3; 8 bases line up with TRBD1. The CDR3 totals 17 residues. Germline CDR1 SGHAT, CDR2 FQNNGV. V dropped 0 bases and J dropped 6; count of bases not matched to a gene: 11. CDR3 in amino acids: CASSLDLGTGPIDTQYF. In DNA, the CDR3 is TGTGCCAGCAGCTTAGATCTTGGGACAGGACCAATCGATACGCAGTATTTT.

This clonotype was counted many times. The V and J genes are TRBV29-1 and TRBJ1-5; the D is unclear. The V gene lost 5 bases and the J gene lost 7 bases, with 12 bases spanning the gap. Germline V gene sequence: CDR1 SQVTM, CDR2 ANQGSEA. The CDR3 covers 12 residues. CDR3 loop: CSVRVSGQPQHF. In DNA, the CDR3 is TGCAGCGTTAGGGTGTCGGGACAGCCCCAGCATTTT. Using reference TRBV29-1 and TRBJ1-5 for the parts outside the CDR3, the full variable domain is SAVISQKPSRDICQRGTSLTIQCQVDSQVTMMFWYRQQPGQSLTLIATANQGSEATYESGFVIDKFPISRPNLTFSTLTVSNMSPEDSSIYLCSVRVSGQPQHFGDGTRLSIL.

For this clonotype: It may be a read error: a sequence one base away is much more abundant. The gene calls are TRBV7-9 and TRBJ2-5; TRBD1 is a possible D gene (5 bases). Trimming cost V 5 bases and J 4 bases, with 17 bases left between them. CDR3 length: 15 residues. From germline, CDR1 is SEHNR and CDR2 FQNEAQ (reference sequence). Here the CDR3 DNA reads TGTGCCAGCAGCCCTCGCCAGGGTAGTGGAGAGACCCAGTACTTC. It codes for CASSPRQGSGETQYF.

This clonotype has at least ten counts. The rearrangement links TRBV29-1 to TRBJ2-6; a possible D gene is TRBD1 (6 bases). Trimming left V 3 bases short and J 6 bases short, with 9 bases between. Germline lookup yields CDR1 SQVTM and CDR2 ANQGSEA. The CDR3 is 13 amino acids. The CDR3 region is CSVEHREANVLTF. Here the CDR3 DNA reads TGCAGCGTTGAGCACAGGGAGGCCAACGTCCTGACTTTC.

The CDR3 region is CASSALTGGSYEQYV. CDR3 bases: TGTGCCAGCAGTGCCTTGACTGGCGGGTCCTACGAGCAGTACGTC. The V call is TRBV11-2, the J call TRBJ2-7; a weak D match, TRBD2 (5 bases). The germline V gene encodes CDR1 SGHAT and CDR2 FQNNGV. V lost 6 bases and J 1 base, leaving 16 bases between the germline ends. CDR3 length equals 15 residues.

The rearrangement uses TRBV11-2 and TRBJ2-5; 7 nucleotides agree with TRBD1. Per germline, CDR1 SGHAT and CDR2 FQNNGV. Germline trimming cut 6 bases from V and 4 bases from J; bases unmatched to any gene: 11. The CDR3 runs 15 residues. The CDR3 DNA follows: TGTGCCAGCAGTAGACAAGGGACAGCCAGAGAGACCCAGTACTTC. Encoded protein: CASSRQGTARETQYF. Supplemented by reference TRBV11-2 and TRBJ2-5, the full variable domain reads EAGVAQSPRYKIIEKRQSVAFWCNPISGHATLYWYQQILGQGPKLLIQFQNNGVVDDSQLPKDRFSAERLKGVDSTLKIQPAKLEDSAVYLCASSRQGTARETQYFGPGTRLLVL.

Notes on this clonotype: A much more abundant neighbour one base away suggests this may be a read error. The V and J genes are TRBV10-3 and TRBJ1-1; D gene ambiguous. This CDR3 is built from 15 residues. CDR1 and CDR2 from the germline V gene are ENHRY and SYGVKD. This CDR3 reads CVISESVGGNTEAFF. DNA for the CDR3: TGTGTCATCAGTGAGTCGGTGGGCGGGAACACTGAAGCTTTCTTT.

This clonotype appeared a single time. The genes are TRBV5-6 and TRBJ1-1; the D is unclear. Germline loops: CDR1 SGHDT, CDR2 YYEEEE. This CDR3 has 14 amino acids. V lost 2 bases to trimming and J lost 5 bases, with 13 bases between them. This CDR3 is CASSFADVGTEAFF. In DNA, the CDR3 is TGTGCCAGCAGCTTCGCGGACGTGGGAACTGAAGCTTTCTTT.

Many counts were recorded for this clonotype. V gene TRBV5-1 combines with J gene TRBJ2-7, with 12 bases fitting TRBD1. Per germline, CDR1 SGHRS and CDR2 YFSETQ. This CDR3 has 17 amino acids. Trimming removed 2 bases from V and 3 bases from J; junction bases left unmatched: 9. The CDR3 sequence is CASSFASGTGGIYEQYF. The CDR3 DNA reads as TGCGCCAGCAGCTTCGCCAGCGGGACAGGGGGCATCTACGAGCAGTACTTC.

Comment on this clonotype: A much bigger clone sits one base away, suggesting this may be a read error. This chain links TRBV5-6 with TRBJ2-5; 7 positions match TRBD2. Per germline, CDR1 SGHDT and CDR2 YYEEEE. The CDR3 runs to 12 residues. CDR3: CVSSLGGETQYF. The CDR3 DNA follows: TGTGTCAGCAGCTTGGGGGGGGAGACCCAGTACTTC.

Many counts were recorded for this clonotype. The chain uses TRBV28 and TRBJ2-1, with no clear D. Germline lookup yields CDR1 MDHEN and CDR2 SYDVKM. The CDR3 is made up of 11 amino acids. The V gene lost 6 bases and the J gene lost 7 bases, with 7 bases spanning the gap. CDR3 residues: CASSKINEQFF. The CDR3 region has the DNA TGTGCCAGCAGCAAGATTAATGAGCAGTTCTTC.

V and J are TRBV11-2 and TRBJ2-5; D unresolved. Germline V gives CDR1 SGHAT, CDR2 FQNNGV. The CDR3 consists of 17 residues. Trimming removed 4 bases at V and 1 base at J, with 19 bases between. CDR3 region: CASSSLLGWRPQETQYF. The CDR3 DNA follows: TGTGCCAGCAGCTCCCTCCTTGGCTGGAGACCCCAAGAGACCCAGTACTTC.

The CDR3 sequence is CASRRPTGQASYGYTF. The DNA for the CDR3 is TGCGCCAGCAGACGACCGACGGGACAGGCGAGCTATGGCTACACCTTC. The rearrangement uses TRBV4-1 and TRBJ1-2; 8 bases are a match to TRBD1. The CDR3 runs to 16 residues. Trimming cost V 6 bases and J 4 bases; bases outside gene matches: 13. Germline CDR1 MGHRA, CDR2 YSYEKL.

As to this clonotype: Compared with germline, one end of the junction differs, possibly owing to a read error. The V gene is TRBV2, the J gene TRBJ2-1; D perhaps matches TRBD2 (6 bases). The length of the CDR3 is 14 residues. The germline V gene has CDR1 SNHLY and CDR2 FYNNEI. CDR3 sequence (DNA): TGTGCCAGCAGTCCTAGCGAGACCTACAATGAGCAGTTATTC. Protein sequence: CASSPSETYNEQLF.

Notes on this clonotype: The conserved phenylalanine or tryptophan normally closing the CDR3 is absent here, so this likely arose from a read error. The chain couples TRBV11-2 to TRBJ2-1; the D is unclear. The CDR3 is made up of 13 amino acids. Germline lookup yields CDR1 SGHAT and CDR2 FQNNGV. DNA for the CDR3: TGTGCCGGCAGCTTAAATGGTGCCTATGAGCAGTTCTTA. This codes for CAGSLNGAYEQFL.

This chain joins TRBV7-9 and TRBJ2-7; 9 bases are shared with TRBD2. Germline CDR1 reads SEHNR; CDR2 reads FQNEAQ (reference sequence). This CDR3 comprises 15 residues. V lost 4 bases, J lost 4 bases, and 8 bases stayed unmatched. The chain's CDR3 is CASSSPLAGLYEQYF. CDR3 sequence (DNA): TGTGCCAGCAGCTCTCCACTAGCGGGCCTTTACGAGCAGTACTTC. Based on the CDR3 plus reference TRBV7-9 and TRBJ2-7, the full variable domain is DTGVSQNPRHKITKRGQNVTFRCDPISEHNRLYWYRQTLGQGPEFLTYFQNEAQLEKSRLLSDRFSAERPKGSFSTLEIQRTEQGDSAMYLCASSSPLAGLYEQYFGPGTRLTVT.

Of note for this clonotype: Given a much more abundant clone one base away, this may be a read error. The chain links TRBV7-9 to TRBJ2-1; D is ambiguous. CDR1 and CDR2 (germline): SEHNR, FQNEAQ (reference sequence). This CDR3 has 12 residues. The CDR3 here is CTSSLLEQFSIF. CDR3 in DNA: TGTACCAGCAGCCTCTTAGAGCAGTTCTCCATCTTC.

This clonotype is a singleton in its sample. Germline and junction disagree at one end, which may indicate a read error. This chain uses TRBV5-8 with TRBJ2-3; D is undetermined. The CDR3 has 15 amino acids. In germline, CDR1 is SGHTS, CDR2 YDEGEE. The CDR3 DNA follows: TGTGCCAGCAGCTTGGTATTGTCATACACAGATACGCAGTATTTC. Its translation is CASSLVLSYTDTQYF.

The J gene is TRBJ2-7, the V gene TRBV6-6; D unclear. The CDR3 consists of 15 residues. Trimming left V 2 bases short and J 2 bases short, with 13 bases between. Germline lookup yields CDR1 MNHNY and CDR2 SVGAGI (reference sequence). The CDR3 nucleotides read TGTGCCAGCAGTTACGCAGCACGGATCACCTACGAGCAGTACTTC. Protein sequence: CASSYAARITYEQYF.

As to this clonotype: A much larger clone lies a single base off, so this may be a read error. V is TRBV14 and J is TRBJ2-7, with TRBD1 as a possible D gene (5 bases). Germline CDR1 and CDR2: SGHDN and FVKESK. CDR3 length: 14 amino acids. The V end lost 4 bases, the J end lost 3 bases, and 13 bases lay between the germline ends. CDR3: CASSRQWLNYEQYF. The CDR3 DNA reads as TGTGCCAGCAGCCGACAGTGGCTAAACTACGAGCAGTACTTC.

As for this clonotype: This may come from a read error, since a much larger clone is one base off. The V gene is TRBV4-1, the J gene TRBJ2-7, with unresolved D. CDR3 length equals 13 residues. Germline V CDR1 and CDR2: MGHRA, YSYEKL. With 2 bases removed from V and 5 bases from J, the gap between germline ends came to 10 bases. The CDR3 loop is CASSQYKRDEQYF. The CDR3 DNA reads as TGCGCCAGCAGCCAATATAAAAGAGACGAGCAGTACTTC.

In the case of this clonotype: One junction end does not reproduce the germline sequence, and a read error may be involved. The chain recombines TRBV6-5 with TRBJ2-2; perhaps TRBD2 as D (5 bases). The CDR3 sequence is 15 residues long. Per germline, CDR1 MNHEY and CDR2 SVGAGI. CDR3 bases: TGTGCCAGCATAGGTAACCACCAGAACACCGGGGAGCTGGTTTTT. It yields the protein CASIGNHQNTGELVF.

Points on this clonotype: The junction departs from germline at one end; a sequencing error may be responsible. The chain has TRBV6-5 and TRBJ2-6, with 8 bases matching TRBD1. Germline-derived CDR1 and CDR2 are MNHEY and SVGAGI. CDR3 length: 18 residues. CDR3 protein: CASSLWTGIKAGAKVPTF. CDR3 nucleotide sequence: TGTGCCAGCAGTCTTTGGACAGGGATAAAAGCTGGGGCCAAGGTCCCGACTTTC.

The sample holds many counts of this clonotype. The V and J genes are TRBV11-2 and TRBJ2-1; D might be TRBD1 or TRBD2, each matching 6 bases. The CDR3 covers 16 residues. The V gene lost 2 bases and the J gene lost 7 bases, with 18 bases spanning the gap. The germline V gene encodes CDR1 SGHAT and CDR2 FQNNGV. In DNA, the CDR3 is TGTGCCAGCAGCTTACGGGGGCCCGGGAGAGAAAATGAGCAGTTCTTC. Its translation is CASSLRGPGRENEQFF.

About this clonotype itself: The junction shows a germline mismatch at one end, possibly a read error. The rearrangement joins TRBV4-2 to TRBJ2-3; 12 nucleotides agree with TRBD2. The germline V gene has CDR1 LGHNA and CDR2 YNFKEQ. The CDR3 has 20 amino acids. CDR3 residues: CSSSQGGGAGASGRGDTQYF. The CDR3 DNA sequence: TGTTCCAGCAGCCAAGGAGGGGGGGCCGGGGCTAGCGGGAGGGGAGATACGCAGTATTTT.

For this clonotype: A junction end diverges from the germline sequence, so it may reflect a read error. The rearrangement links TRBV13 to TRBJ2-5; D call uncertain. Per germline, CDR1 PRHDT and CDR2 FYEKMQ (reference sequence). CDR3 length: 14 residues. CDR3 DNA: TGTGCCAGCAGCTTACGGTCAAACGGAGAGACCCGGTACTTC. Translated: CASSLRSNGETRYF.